Ten or more counts support the clone carrying this T cell receptor beta chain. What it binds is unknown. The length of the CDR3 is 19 residues. J was trimmed by 3 bases and V by 4 bases; bases with no gene match: 13. Germline CDR1 is SGHRS and CDR2 is YFSETQ. The record originates from a study of neurological immune-mediated disorders. Time point of the sample: longitudinal time-point 1 (baseline). The starting material, 2 million PBMCs stored at -80 C, gave rise to the unsorted libraries. The study, taken as a whole, reports: The greatest degree of TCR clonal expansion was observed in HTLV-1-associated myelopathy, with the lowest in multiple sclerosis, below that of healthy controls.

cDNA synthesis was performed by 5'RACE with 10-nucleotide random UMIs. From 15-18 subjects, every sequencing run obtained over 170 million TCR-beta sequences. TCRdb ran MiXCR on the 5' RACE reads and lists one entry per CDR3 protein. Of fewer than 90,000 distinct CDR3 sequences listed, roughly 10% were seen once; the top ten hold approximately 9.6%. What was sequenced was PBMCs. The sequence derives from a man aged 25 to 40 in good health. The chain links TRBV5-1 to TRBJ2-6; 10 bases align to TRBD2. The CDR3 here is CASSRPNLAGVGGANVLTF. The CDR3 DNA reads as TGCGCCAGCAGCCGACCTAATCTAGCGGGAGTAGGTGGGGCCAACGTCCTGACTTTC.